This T cell receptor (beta chain) was sequenced in a study of monozygotic twins with inflammatory bowel disease. Study-wide results and limits: The study found lower TCRbeta diversity (inverse Simpson) in IBD patients than in healthy co-twins.

The authors made each sample's cDNA in eight separate reactions. TCRdb re-called the 5' RACE reads, yielding one record per CDR3 amino acid sequence without DNA. This sample's table reports approximately 400,000 distinct CDR3 sequences. Someone took an approximately 2.5 ml blood sample from each of the donors. Blood samples, whole and unsorted for T cells, yielded the isolated total RNA. Turning to this clonotype: The antigen remains undetermined.

Germline V CDR1 and CDR2: SGHTA, FQGTGA. This CDR3 spans 17 amino acids. The chain links TRBV7-3 to TRBJ2-1; TCRdb gives TRBD2 as the D gene, but with no DNA this cannot be confirmed. The clonotype originates from a human donor with ulcerative colitis or Crohn's disease, or a healthy co-twin of an affected twin (not recorded which). Sequencing was carried out using blood. The CDR3 is CASSSLPETSGSSVQFF.